These 2 T cell receptor beta chains were all obtained from the same sample, sequenced in a study of cytomegalovirus exposure and HLA in healthy donors. Primers: 60 Vbeta forward and 13 Jbeta reverse. The table came from immunoSEQ multiplex PCR; TCRdb's copy has only in-frame clones and leaves some out. The sample lists under 150,000 clones; around 86% were seen once. Sequenced sample: PBMCs. The receptors were gathered from a woman under 40 in good health and CMV-seronegative.

The chain joins TRBV5-6 to TRBJ2-1; 7 bases are shared with TRBD1. The germline gives CDR1 SGHDT, CDR2 YYEEEE. The CDR3 consists of 14 residues. The ends lost 3 bases at V and 1 base at J; junction bases unmatched: 1. The chain's CDR3 is CASSSTGSYNEQFF. The CDR3 DNA is TGTGCCAGCAGCTCGACAGGGTCCTACAATGAGCAGTTCTTC.

This clone was found once. V usage is TRBV27 and J usage is TRBJ2-5; 11 bases are shared with TRBD2. V gave up 0 bases and J gave up 5 bases; unmatched junction bases: 5. Per the germline V gene, CDR1 is MNHEY and CDR2 is SMNVEV (reference sequence). This CDR3 spans 16 amino acids. The CDR3, as DNA: TGTGCCAGCAGTTTATCTAGCGGGAGGGCCACGGAGACCCAGTACTTC. Amino acid sequence: CASSLSSGRATETQYF.